This T cell receptor (beta chain) was sequenced for a study of blood T cell repertoires in COVID-19. Assay used: immunoSEQ multiplex PCR; TCRdb lists only in-frame clones, some missing. The table lists a few hundred thousand clones, 80% to 95% of them singletons. V lost 1 base to trimming and J lost 0 bases; unmatched junction nucleotides: 3. CDR3 length: 16 residues. Germline V gene lookup returns CDR1 MNHNS and CDR2 SASEGT. The origin of this receptor is a man aged 18 to 29 who had recovered from COVID-19. The sample was PBMCs or T cells enriched from blood (not recorded which). The rearrangement joins TRBV6-1 to TRBJ2-4, with 7 bases aligning to TRBD2. The CDR3 spells CASSEGEGLAKNIQYF. The CDR3 nucleotides are TGTGCCAGCAGTGAAGGGGAGGGCCTAGCCAAAAACATTCAGTACTTC.